The rows below give T cell receptor beta chains drawn from one sample of a study of T cell repertoires in cytomegalovirus infection. TCRdb ran MiXCR on the reads and lists one entry per CDR3 protein. The table includes approximately 56,000 distinct CDR3 sequences, 15% to 20% detected once. These TCRs' antigens remain unknown. Sequencing was performed on CD8+ T cells from cultured PBMCs, taken from culture after CMV antigen stimulation. The receptors originated from a human donor in good health (CMV status not recorded). Some clones in this sample may be carry-over from other donors' samples. The CDR3 runs from the conserved cysteine through the conserved F or W. Each record gives: clone size, V gene, J gene, D gene, CDR3 protein, CDR3 DNA. A D gene is named only where the DNA matches it firmly. Only some rows state a clone size, as once, few, many or a class for expanded clones.

abundance: .
v_gene: TRBV12-3/TRBV12-4
j_gene: TRBJ2-2
d_gene: .
CDR3aa: CASRAGELFF
CDR3nt: TGTGCCAGCAGAGCCGGGGAGCTGTTTTTT

abundance: .
v_gene: TRBV7-2
j_gene: TRBJ1-2
d_gene: .
CDR3aa: CASSLGANYGYTF
CDR3nt: TGTGCCAGCAGCTTAGGGGCTAACTATGGCTACACCTTC

abundance: .
v_gene: TRBV7-2
j_gene: TRBJ2-7
d_gene: .
CDR3aa: CASCQDINYEQYF
CDR3nt: TGTGCCAGCTGCCAAGACATTAATTACGAGCAGTACTTC

abundance: few
v_gene: TRBV6-2/TRBV6-3
j_gene: TRBJ2-1
d_gene: .
CDR3aa: CASSYNTGGVQFF
CDR3nt: TGTGCCAGCAGTTACAATACGGGGGGCGTTCAGTTCTTC

abundance: .
v_gene: TRBV7-2
j_gene: TRBJ2-5
d_gene: .
CDR3aa: CASSFRGLGETQYF
CDR3nt: TGTGCCAGCAGCTTCAGAGGGTTGGGAGAGACCCAGTACTTC

abundance: few
v_gene: TRBV7-9
j_gene: TRBJ1-5
d_gene: TRBD1
CDR3aa: CASSWDRELGQPQHF
CDR3nt: TGTGCCAGCAGCTGGGACAGGGAGCTTGGGCAGCCCCAGCATTTT

abundance: .
v_gene: TRBV11-2
j_gene: TRBJ2-5
d_gene: TRBD2
CDR3aa: CASSSTWEGTQYF
CDR3nt: TGTGCCAGCAGCTCGACATGGGAGGGGACCCAGTACTTC

abundance: many
v_gene: TRBV7-2
j_gene: TRBJ1-2
d_gene: .
CDR3aa: CASSSLWEQNYGYTF
CDR3nt: TGTGCCAGCAGCTCCCTGTGGGAACAGAACTATGGCTACACCTTC

abundance: few
v_gene: TRBV6-1
j_gene: TRBJ2-1
d_gene: .
CDR3aa: CASSESSRRSYNEQFF
CDR3nt: TGTGCCAGCAGTGAGTCTAGCAGGAGATCCTACAATGAGCAGTTCTTC

abundance: few
v_gene: TRBV6-2/TRBV6-3
j_gene: TRBJ1-1
d_gene: TRBD1
CDR3aa: CASSLTPRDRVKRTEAFF
CDR3nt: TGTGCCAGCAGTTTAACTCCCCGGGACAGGGTAAAGAGAACTGAAGCTTTCTTT

abundance: .
v_gene: TRBV5-1
j_gene: TRBJ2-7
d_gene: TRBD1
CDR3aa: CASSWTGSHEQYF
CDR3nt: TGCGCCAGCAGCTGGACAGGGTCTCACGAGCAGTACTTC

abundance: few
v_gene: TRBV25-1
j_gene: TRBJ2-7
d_gene: TRBD2
CDR3aa: CASSGAGGPYEQYF
CDR3nt: TGTGCCAGCAGTGGGGCGGGGGGGCCCTACGAGCAGTACTTC

abundance: .
v_gene: TRBV7-9
j_gene: TRBJ2-2
d_gene: .
CDR3aa: CASSPLTEGGGELFF
CDR3nt: TGTGCCAGCAGCCCACTTACGGAGGGAGGCGGGGAGCTGTTTTTT

abundance: .
v_gene: TRBV19
j_gene: TRBJ1-5
d_gene: .
CDR3aa: CASTRTSNQPQHF
CDR3nt: TGTGCCAGTACCCGGACGAGCAATCAGCCCCAGCATTTT

abundance: few
v_gene: TRBV14
j_gene: TRBJ2-5
d_gene: TRBD1
CDR3aa: CASSWTGTAQETQYF
CDR3nt: TGTGCCAGCAGCTGGACCGGGACAGCCCAAGAGACCCAGTACTTC

abundance: .
v_gene: TRBV27
j_gene: TRBJ2-1
d_gene: .
CDR3aa: CASKLTPHVNNEQFF
CDR3nt: TGTGCCAGCAAACTGACTCCCCACGTGAACAATGAGCAGTTCTTC